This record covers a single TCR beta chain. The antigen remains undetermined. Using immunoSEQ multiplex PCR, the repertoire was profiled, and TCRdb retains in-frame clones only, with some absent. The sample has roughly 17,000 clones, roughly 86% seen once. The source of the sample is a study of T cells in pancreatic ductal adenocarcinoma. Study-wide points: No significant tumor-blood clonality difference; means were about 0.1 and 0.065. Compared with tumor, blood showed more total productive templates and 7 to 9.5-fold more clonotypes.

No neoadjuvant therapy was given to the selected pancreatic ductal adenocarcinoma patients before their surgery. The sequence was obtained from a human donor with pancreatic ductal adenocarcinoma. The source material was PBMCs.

CDR3 region: CASRRRTVNEKLFF. The CDR3 DNA reads as TGCGCCAGCAGACGGAGGACAGTTAATGAAAAACTGTTTTTT. V gene TRBV5-1 combines with J gene TRBJ1-4, with TRBD1 as a possible D gene (6 bases). The CDR3 sequence is 14 residues long. Per germline, CDR1 SGHRS and CDR2 YFSETQ. V was trimmed by 5 bases and J by 4 bases, leaving 12 bases between them. The whole variable domain, remainder taken from reference TRBV5-1 and TRBJ1-4, is KAGVTQTPRYLIKTRGQQVTLSCSPISGHRSVSWYQQTPGQGLQFLFEYFSETQRNKGNFPGRFSGRQFSNSRSEMNVSTLELGDSALYLCASRRRTVNEKLFFGSGTQLSVL.